This T cell receptor beta chain appears in the sequencing data of a study of chemoradiotherapy in HPV16-positive cancers. Study context: Candidate HPV-specific T-cell clones and common TCR motifs came from functional assays in two HPV16-positive patients.

V was cut by 1 base and J by 7 bases, with 11 bases left in between. The CDR3 is made up of 14 amino acids. Germline V CDR1 and CDR2: SGHTA, FQGNSA. Clones were read by immunoSEQ multiplex PCR, and TCRdb kept only the in-frame ones, dropping some. The table shows 5,000 to 6,500 clones, with approximately 81% occurring only once. Samples were taken several times over chemoradiotherapy. The sample was gathered from a patient who underwent chemoradiotherapy. V gene TRBV7-2 combines with J gene TRBJ1-5; D not resolved. This TCR came from a human donor with HPV-associated anogenital cancer. CDR3 nucleotide sequence: TGTGCCAGCAGCTTAGTGGGGTCTTGGCAGCCCCAGCATTTT. Translated, it gives CASSLVGSWQPQHF.